This T cell receptor beta chain derives from a study of CD8+ T cells in alopecia areata. RNA extraction was followed by reverse transcription into cDNA, which acted as the sequencing template. TCRdb's copy holds only in-frame clones and misses some; the assay was immunoSEQ multiplex PCR. Altogether approximately 160,000 clones are present, around 60% being singletons, with the ten largest covering 13% to 15%. Treatment described: oral pan-JAK inhibitor, 5-10 mg twice daily. This CDR3 is 14 amino acids long. V was shortened by 1 base and J by 2 bases, with 9 bases between the two germline ends. The germline gives CDR1 MGHDK, CDR2 SYGVNS.

The chain employs TRBV25-1 and TRBJ2-7; maybe TRBD1 (6 bases). Sequencing used CD4+ T cells sorted from blood, obtained at week 24, from a patient treated with tofacitinib. The receptor was isolated from a human donor with alopecia areata. The CDR3: CASSEFGTTYEQYF. As DNA, the CDR3 is TGTGCCAGCAGTGAATTCGGGACAACCTACGAGCAGTACTTC.